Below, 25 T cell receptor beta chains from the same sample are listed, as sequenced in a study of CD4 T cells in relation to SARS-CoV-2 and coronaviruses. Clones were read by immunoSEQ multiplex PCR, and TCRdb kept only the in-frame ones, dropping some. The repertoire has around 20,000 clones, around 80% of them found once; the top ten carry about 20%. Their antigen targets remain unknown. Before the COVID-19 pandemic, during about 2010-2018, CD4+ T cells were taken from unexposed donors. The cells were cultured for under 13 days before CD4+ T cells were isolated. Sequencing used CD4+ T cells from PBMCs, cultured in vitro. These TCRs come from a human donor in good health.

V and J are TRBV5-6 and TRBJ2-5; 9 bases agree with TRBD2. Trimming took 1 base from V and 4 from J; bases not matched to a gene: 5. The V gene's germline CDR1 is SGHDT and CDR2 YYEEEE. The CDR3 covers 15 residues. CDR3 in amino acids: CASSLRSGSPETQYF. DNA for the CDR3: TGTGCCAGCAGCTTGCGTAGCGGGAGCCCAGAGACCCAGTACTTC.

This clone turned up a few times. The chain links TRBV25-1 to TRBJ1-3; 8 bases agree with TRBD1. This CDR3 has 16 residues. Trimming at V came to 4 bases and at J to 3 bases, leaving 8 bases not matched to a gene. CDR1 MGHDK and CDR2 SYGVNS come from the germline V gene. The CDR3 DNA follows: TGTGCCAGCAGTGGACCCAGGGGGCCGGGTGGAAACACCATATATTTT. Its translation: CASSGPRGPGGNTIYF.

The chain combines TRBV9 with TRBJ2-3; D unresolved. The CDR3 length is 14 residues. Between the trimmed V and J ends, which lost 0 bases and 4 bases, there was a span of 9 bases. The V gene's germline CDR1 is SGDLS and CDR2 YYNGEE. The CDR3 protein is CASSVASRADTQYF. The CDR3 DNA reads TGTGCCAGCAGCGTAGCGAGTCGCGCAGATACGCAGTATTTT. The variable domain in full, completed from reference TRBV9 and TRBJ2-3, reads DSGVTQTPKHLITATGQRVTLRCSPRSGDLSVYWYQQSLDQGLQFLIQYYNGEERAKGNILERFSAQQFPDLHSELNLSSLELGDSALYFCASSVASRADTQYFGPGTRLTVL.

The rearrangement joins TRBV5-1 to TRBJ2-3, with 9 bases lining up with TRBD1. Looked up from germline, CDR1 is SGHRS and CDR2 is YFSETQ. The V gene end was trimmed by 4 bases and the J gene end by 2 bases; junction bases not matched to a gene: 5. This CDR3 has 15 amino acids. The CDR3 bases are TGCGCCAGCAGCCTAGGGACAGGGACCACAGATACGCAGTATTTT. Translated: CASSLGTGTTDTQYF.

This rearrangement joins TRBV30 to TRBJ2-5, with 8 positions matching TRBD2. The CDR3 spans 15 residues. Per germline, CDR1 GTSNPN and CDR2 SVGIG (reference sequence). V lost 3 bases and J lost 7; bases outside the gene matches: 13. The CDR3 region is CAWSLIGAGAGTQYF. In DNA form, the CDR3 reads TGTGCCTGGAGCTTAATTGGAGCGGGAGCGGGGACCCAGTACTTC.

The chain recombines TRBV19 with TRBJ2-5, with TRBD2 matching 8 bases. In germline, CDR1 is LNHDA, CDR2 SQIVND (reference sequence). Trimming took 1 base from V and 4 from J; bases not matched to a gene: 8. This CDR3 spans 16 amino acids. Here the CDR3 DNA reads TGTGCCAGTAGTATAGGGCGGCTAGCGGGCGGAGAGACCCAGTACTTC. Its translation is CASSIGRLAGGETQYF. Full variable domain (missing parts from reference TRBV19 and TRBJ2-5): DGGITQSPKYLFRKEGQNVTLSCEQNLNHDAMYWYRQDPGQGLRLIYYSQIVNDFQKGDIAEGYSVSREKKESFPLTVTSAQKNPTAFYLCASSIGRLAGGETQYFGPGTRLLVL.

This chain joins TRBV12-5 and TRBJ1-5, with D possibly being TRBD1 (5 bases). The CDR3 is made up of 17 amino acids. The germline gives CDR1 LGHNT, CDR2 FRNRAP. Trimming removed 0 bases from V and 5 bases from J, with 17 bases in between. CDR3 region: CASGLVLGRGTHQPQHF. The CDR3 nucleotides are TGTGCTAGTGGTTTGGTACTCGGAAGGGGTACTCATCAGCCCCAGCATTTT.

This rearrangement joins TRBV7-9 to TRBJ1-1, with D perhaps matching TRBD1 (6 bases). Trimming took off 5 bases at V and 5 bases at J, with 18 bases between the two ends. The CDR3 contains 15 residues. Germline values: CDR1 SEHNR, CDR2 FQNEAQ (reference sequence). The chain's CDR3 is CASSGPQGRGTEAFF. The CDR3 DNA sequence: TGTGCCAGCAGCGGACCCCAGGGAAGGGGGACTGAAGCTTTCTTT.

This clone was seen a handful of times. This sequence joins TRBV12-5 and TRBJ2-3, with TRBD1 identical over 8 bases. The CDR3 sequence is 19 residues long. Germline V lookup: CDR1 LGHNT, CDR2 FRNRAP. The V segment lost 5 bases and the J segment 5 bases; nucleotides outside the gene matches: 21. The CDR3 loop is CASGPTGVPITHQKDTQYF. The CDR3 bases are TGTGCTAGTGGTCCGACAGGGGTCCCAATAACTCACCAGAAAGATACGCAGTATTTT.

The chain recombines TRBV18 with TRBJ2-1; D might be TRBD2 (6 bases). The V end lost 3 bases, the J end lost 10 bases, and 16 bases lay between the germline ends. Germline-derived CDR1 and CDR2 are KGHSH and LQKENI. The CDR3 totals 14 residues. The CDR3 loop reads CASSPTGAEGEQFF. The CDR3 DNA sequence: TGTGCCAGCTCACCGACCGGGGCGGAGGGGGAGCAGTTCTTC.

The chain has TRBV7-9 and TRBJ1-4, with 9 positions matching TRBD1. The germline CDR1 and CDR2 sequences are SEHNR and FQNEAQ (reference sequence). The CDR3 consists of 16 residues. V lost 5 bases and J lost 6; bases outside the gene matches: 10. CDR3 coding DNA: TGTGCCAGCAGCAACGCTCTCCGGGACAGGGATGAAAAACTGTTTTTT. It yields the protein CASSNALRDRDEKLFF.

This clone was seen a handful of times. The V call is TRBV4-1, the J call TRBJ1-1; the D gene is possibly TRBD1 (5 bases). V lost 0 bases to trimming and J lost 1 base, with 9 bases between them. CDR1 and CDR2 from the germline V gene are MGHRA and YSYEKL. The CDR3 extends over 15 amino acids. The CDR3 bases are TGCGCCAGCAGCCAAGAGGCGGGGGGGAACACTGAAGCTTTCTTT. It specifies CASSQEAGGNTEAFF.

The chain's CDR3 is CASRGTAGGTGELFF. The CDR3 nucleotides read TGTGCCAGCAGGGGCACAGCAGGGGGAACCGGGGAGCTGTTTTTT. The chain uses TRBV3-1 (or the pseudogene TRBV3-2) and TRBJ2-2; 7 bases are a match to TRBD1. This CDR3 comprises 15 residues. Germline assignment: CDR1 LGHDT and CDR2 YNNKEL (reference sequence). V was pared by 6 bases and J by 5 bases, with 9 bases of the junction left unmatched.

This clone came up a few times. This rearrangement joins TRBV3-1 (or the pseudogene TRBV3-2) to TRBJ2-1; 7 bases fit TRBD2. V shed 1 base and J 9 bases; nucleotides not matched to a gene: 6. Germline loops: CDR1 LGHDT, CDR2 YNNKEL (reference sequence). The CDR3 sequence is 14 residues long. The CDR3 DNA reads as TGTGCCAGCAGCCAAGCGGCGCGGGAGAGTGAGCAGTTCTTC. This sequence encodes CASSQAARESEQFF.

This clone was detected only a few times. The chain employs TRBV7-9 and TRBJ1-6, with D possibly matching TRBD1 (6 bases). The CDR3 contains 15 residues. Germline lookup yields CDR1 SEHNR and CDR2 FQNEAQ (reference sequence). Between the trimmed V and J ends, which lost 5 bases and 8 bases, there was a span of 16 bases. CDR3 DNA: TGTGCCAGCAGCCTACAGGGTTCTAAAGATTCACCCCTCCACTTT. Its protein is CASSLQGSKDSPLHF.

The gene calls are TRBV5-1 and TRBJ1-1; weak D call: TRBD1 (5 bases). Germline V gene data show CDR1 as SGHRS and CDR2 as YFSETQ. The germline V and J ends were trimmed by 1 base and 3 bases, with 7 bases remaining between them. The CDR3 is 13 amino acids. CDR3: CASSLSRDTEAFF. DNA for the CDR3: TGCGCCAGCAGCTTGTCCAGGGACACTGAAGCTTTCTTT.

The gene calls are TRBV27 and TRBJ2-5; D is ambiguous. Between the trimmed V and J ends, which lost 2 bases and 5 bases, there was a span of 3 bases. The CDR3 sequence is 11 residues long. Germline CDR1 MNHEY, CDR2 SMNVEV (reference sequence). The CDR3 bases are TGTGCCAGCAGTTTAGGGGAGACCCAGTACTTC. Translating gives CASSLGETQYF.

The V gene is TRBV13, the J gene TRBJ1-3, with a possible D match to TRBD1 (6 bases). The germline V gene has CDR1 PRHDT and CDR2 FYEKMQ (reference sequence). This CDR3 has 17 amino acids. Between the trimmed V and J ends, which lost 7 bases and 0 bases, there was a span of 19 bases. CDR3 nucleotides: TGTGCCAGCACCATCTTAGACAGGACGAGCTCTGGAAACACCATATATTTT. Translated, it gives CASTILDRTSSGNTIYF.

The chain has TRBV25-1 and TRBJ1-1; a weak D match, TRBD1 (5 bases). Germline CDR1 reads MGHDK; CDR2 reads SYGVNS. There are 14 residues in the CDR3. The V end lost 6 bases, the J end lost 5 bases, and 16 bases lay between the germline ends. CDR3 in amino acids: CASRAGLRGTEAFF. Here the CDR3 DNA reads TGTGCCAGCAGGGCCGGGCTCCGGGGGACTGAAGCTTTCTTT.

As DNA, the CDR3 is TGTGCCAGCAGTTTGCAGCCAGCCTATAATTCACCCCTCCACTTT. This sequence encodes CASSLQPAYNSPLHF. The chain joins TRBV27 to TRBJ1-6; D not resolved. V shed 3 bases and J shed 2 bases, with 8 bases lying between them. Looked up from germline, CDR1 is MNHEY and CDR2 is SMNVEV (reference sequence). The CDR3 consists of 15 residues.

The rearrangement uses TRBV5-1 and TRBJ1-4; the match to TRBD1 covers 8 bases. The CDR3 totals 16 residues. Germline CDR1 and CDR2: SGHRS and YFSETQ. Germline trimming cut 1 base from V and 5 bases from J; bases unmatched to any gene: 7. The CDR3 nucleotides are TGCGCCAGCAGCTTGTGGGGACAGGAAAAAAATGAAAAACTGTTTTTT. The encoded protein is CASSLWGQEKNEKLFF.

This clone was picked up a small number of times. CDR3 in DNA: TGTGCCAGCAGGGGCGAATGGCGGACCGGGGAGCTGTTTTTT. Translating it yields CASRGEWRTGELFF. J is TRBJ2-2 and V is TRBV27, with unresolved D. The CDR3 runs 14 residues. From germline, CDR1 is MNHEY and CDR2 SMNVEV (reference sequence). V lost 6 bases and J lost 5, with 13 bases in between.

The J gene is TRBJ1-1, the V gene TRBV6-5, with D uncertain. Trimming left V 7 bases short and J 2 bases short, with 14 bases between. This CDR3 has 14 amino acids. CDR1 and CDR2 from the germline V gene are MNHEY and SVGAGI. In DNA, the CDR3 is TGTGCCAGCACCCGGACGGTAGAAAACACTGAAGCTTTCTTT. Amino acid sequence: CASTRTVENTEAFF.

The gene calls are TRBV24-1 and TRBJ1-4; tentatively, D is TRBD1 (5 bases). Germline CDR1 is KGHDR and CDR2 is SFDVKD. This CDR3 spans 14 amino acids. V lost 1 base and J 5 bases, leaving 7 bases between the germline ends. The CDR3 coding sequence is TGTGCCACCAGTGATTTCGGGGACAATGAAAAACTGTTTTTT. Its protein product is CATSDFGDNEKLFF.

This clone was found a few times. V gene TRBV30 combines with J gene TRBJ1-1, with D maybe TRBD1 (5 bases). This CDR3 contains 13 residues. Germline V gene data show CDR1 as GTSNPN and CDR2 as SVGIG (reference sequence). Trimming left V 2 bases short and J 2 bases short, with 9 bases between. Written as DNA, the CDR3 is TGTGCCTGGAGTCGTCAGGGAAACACTGAAGCTTTCTTT. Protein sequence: CAWSRQGNTEAFF.